This TCR beta chain emerged from a study of T cells after yellow fever vaccination. General study findings and limits: Most primary-vaccination clones reappeared after the booster (approximately 97% CD4, 85% to 90% CD8).

The germline V and J ends were trimmed by 1 base and 5 bases, with 11 bases remaining between them. This CDR3 spans 14 amino acids. Per the germline V gene, CDR1 is LGHDT and CDR2 is YNNKEL (reference sequence). The table lists this clonotype with a few counts. Its cognate antigen is unknown. TCRdb passed the 5' RACE reads through MiXCR, listing each CDR3 protein once. Among over 300,000 distinct CDR3 sequences listed, approximately 7% were seen once. V usage is TRBV3-1 and J usage is TRBJ1-1, with D unclear. The clonotype originates from a man aged 18 to 29 who received the YFV17D yellow fever vaccine. This specimen was PBMCs, taken approximately 47 days after the first yellow fever vaccination. CDR3 sequence (DNA): TGTGCCAGCAGCCAAGTCGTAACGCGGACTGAAGCTTTCTTT. Translation: CASSQVVTRTEAFF.